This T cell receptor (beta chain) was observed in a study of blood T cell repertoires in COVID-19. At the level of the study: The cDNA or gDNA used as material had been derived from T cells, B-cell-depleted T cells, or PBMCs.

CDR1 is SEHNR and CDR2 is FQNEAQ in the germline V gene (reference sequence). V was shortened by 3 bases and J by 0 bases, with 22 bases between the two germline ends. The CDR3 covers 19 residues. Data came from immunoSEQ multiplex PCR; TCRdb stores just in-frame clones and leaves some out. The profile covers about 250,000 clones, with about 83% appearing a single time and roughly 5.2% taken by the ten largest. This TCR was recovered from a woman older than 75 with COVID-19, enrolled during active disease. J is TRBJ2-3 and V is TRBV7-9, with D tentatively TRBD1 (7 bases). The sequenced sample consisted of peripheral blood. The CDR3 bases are TGTGCCAGCAGCTTTGCGGGGATCCGGGACAGCCCTAGCACAGATACGCAGTATTTT. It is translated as CASSFAGIRDSPSTDTQYF.